This entry features one TCR beta chain sequence. The CDR3 spans 16 residues. V shed 0 bases, J shed 10 bases, and the junction held 4 bases outside the gene matches. Germline lookup yields CDR1 MNHNS and CDR2 SASEGT. This record belongs to a study of blood T cell repertoires in COVID-19. The overall study: The United States, Italy and Spain were the sources of the acute and convalescent COVID-19 samples. Sources were T cells, B-cell-depleted T cells, or PBMCs; the material itself was cDNA or gDNA.

Original analysis: Quantification of nucleated cells was approximated via reference gene primer amplification. Sequencing used immunoSEQ multiplex PCR; TCRdb keeps in-frame clones, though not all of them. The DNA was the basis for D and trimming; V, J and clone size are from that table. The table lists approximately 80,000 clones, roughly nine tenths of them singletons, with approximately 9.7% in the top ten. Specimen: peripheral blood. This clonotype was sampled from a human donor in a cohort sampled during active COVID-19. J is TRBJ1-6 and V is TRBV6-1; 12 positions match TRBD1. DNA of the CDR3: TGTGCCAGCAGTGAAGCCGACGGGACAGGGGGCTCACCCCTCCACTTT. Translated: CASSEADGTGGSPLHF.